Following are 32 T cell receptor beta chains from one sample sequenced in a study of shared clonotypes between healthy human individuals. CD45RO-negative, CCR7-selected cells formed the naive CD8 fraction, which excluded terminally differentiated effector memory CD45RA+ cells. Method: immunoSEQ multiplex PCR; TCRdb's copy keeps in-frame clones and lacks some. The sample has about 2.2 million clones, about 92% seen once. The specimen sequenced was naive CD8+ T cells from PBMCs. These receptors were obtained from a man aged 18 to 35 in good health. Some clones in this sample may be carry-over from other donors' samples.

The chain links TRBV7-8 to TRBJ2-3; TRBD2 matches at 12 bases. Germline V gene data show CDR1 as SGHVS and CDR2 as FQNEAQ. The CDR3 is 16 residues long. Trimming took 5 bases from V and 3 from J; bases not matched to a gene: 6. CDR3 amino acids: CASSPWTSGKTDTQYF. In nucleotides, the CDR3 is TGTGCCAGCAGCCCGTGGACTAGCGGGAAAACAGATACGCAGTATTTT.

V usage is TRBV9 and J usage is TRBJ2-7, with 14 bases lining up with TRBD2. CDR1 SGDLS and CDR2 YYNGEE come from the germline V gene. Unmatched junction bases numbered 7, after V lost 2 bases and J lost 6 bases. The CDR3 is 16 residues long. CDR3: CASSVGQGLAGAEQYF. The CDR3 DNA reads TGTGCCAGCAGCGTGGGACAGGGACTAGCGGGAGCCGAGCAGTACTTC. Variable domain in full (rest from reference TRBV9 and TRBJ2-7): DSGVTQTPKHLITATGQRVTLRCSPRSGDLSVYWYQQSLDQGLQFLIQYYNGEERAKGNILERFSAQQFPDLHSELNLSSLELGDSALYFCASSVGQGLAGAEQYFGPGTRLTVT.

The chain has TRBV19 and TRBJ2-5; 7 bases fit TRBD2. CDR3 size: 14 residues. Losses at the gene ends were 5 bases for V and 2 bases for J; bases not matched to a gene: 5. Germline V gives CDR1 LNHDA, CDR2 SQIVND (reference sequence). CDR3: CASSSRDYQETQYF. DNA of the CDR3: TGTGCCAGTAGTTCCCGGGACTATCAAGAGACCCAGTACTTC.

The chain carries TRBV7-8 and TRBJ2-2; 12 bases are a match to TRBD2. The CDR3 has 16 amino acids. V lost 4 bases and J lost 4; bases outside the gene matches: 4. In germline, CDR1 is SGHVS, CDR2 FQNEAQ. The CDR3 reads CASSSRLAGVTGELFF. Written as DNA, the CDR3 is TGTGCCAGCAGCTCCAGACTAGCGGGAGTCACCGGGGAGCTGTTTTTT. The full variable domain, with the rest looked up from reference TRBV7-8 and TRBJ2-2, is GAGVSQSPRYKVAKRGQDVALRCDPISGHVSLFWYQQALGQGPEFLTYFQNEAQLDKSGLPSDRFFAERPEGSVSTLKIQRTQQEDSAVYLCASSSRLAGVTGELFFGEGSRLTVL.

The chain combines TRBV27 with TRBJ1-2; TRBD1 is a possible D gene (6 bases). Germline V CDR1 and CDR2: MNHEY, SMNVEV (reference sequence). Trimming took off 5 bases at V and 7 bases at J, with 20 bases between the two ends. The CDR3 sequence is 15 residues long. CDR3 DNA: TGTGCCAGCAGTCCACAGGGTTGGGAAGCTAGTGGCTACACCTTC. Residues: CASSPQGWEASGYTF.

The chain carries TRBV19 and TRBJ2-7; D is tentatively TRBD1 or TRBD2 (5 bases each). V lost 3 bases and J lost 6, with 12 bases in between. The CDR3 is 13 amino acids. CDR1 LNHDA and CDR2 SQIVND come from the germline V gene (reference sequence). The DNA of the CDR3 is TGTGCCAGTAGTATGTCTTCGAGGGGCGAGCAGTACTTC. This encodes CASSMSSRGEQYF.

This clone has just one count. The CDR3 here is CASSLDVLAGNNNEQFF. The CDR3 DNA is TGTGCCAGCAGCTTAGATGTCCTAGCGGGGAACAACAATGAGCAGTTCTTC. The J gene is TRBJ2-1, the V gene TRBV7-9, with 9 bases that match TRBD2. The CDR3 length is 17 residues. The V gene's germline CDR1 is SEHNR and CDR2 FQNEAQ (reference sequence). V gave up 1 base and J gave up 5 bases; unmatched junction bases: 9.

Remarks on this clone: This CDR3 is also generated by other DNA sequences in the sample. The chain recombines TRBV28 with TRBJ1-5; possibly TRBD1 for D (6 bases). This CDR3 is 15 amino acids long. Germline CDR1 reads MDHEN; CDR2 reads SYDVKM. The V end was cut by 5 bases, the J end by 3 bases, with 14 bases between. For the CDR3, the DNA is TGTGCCAGCAGTACAGGACAGTACTCCAATCAGCCCCAGCATTTT. This encodes CASSTGQYSNQPQHF.

This clone was picked up one time. This sequence joins TRBV7-9 and TRBJ2-3; D possibly uses TRBD1 or TRBD2 (7 bases each). Germline values: CDR1 SEHNR, CDR2 FQNEAQ (reference sequence). The CDR3 loop spans 16 amino acids. Deletions cut 6 bases from V and 3 bases from J, with 19 bases between. In nucleotides, the CDR3 is TGTGCCAGCAGGGGGGGGACAGCCAAAACGACAGATACGCAGTATTTT. Translating gives CASRGGTAKTTDTQYF.

The chain joins TRBV14 to TRBJ2-5; 7 nucleotides line up with TRBD2. With 0 bases clipped from V and 2 bases from J, the junction kept 3 bases outside the gene matches. Germline CDR1 is SGHDN and CDR2 is FVKESK. The CDR3 loop spans 15 amino acids. In DNA, the CDR3 is TGTGCCAGCAGCCAAGAGTCGGGACTACAAGAGACCCAGTACTTC. Its translation is CASSQESGLQETQYF.

This rearrangement joins TRBV6-5 to TRBJ2-1, with 10 bases fitting TRBD2. The CDR3 is made up of 14 amino acids. J lost 14 bases, V lost 2 bases, and 9 bases had no gene match. Per the germline V gene, CDR1 is MNHEY and CDR2 is SVGAGI. The CDR3 region is CASSYTILAGVKFF. The CDR3 DNA follows: TGTGCCAGCAGTTACACTATCCTAGCGGGAGTAAAGTTCTTC.

This chain links TRBV27 with TRBJ2-3; 14 bases map to TRBD2. The germline V gene encodes CDR1 MNHEY and CDR2 SMNVEV (reference sequence). This CDR3 comprises 15 residues. Trimming removed 6 bases from V and 8 bases from J; junction bases left unmatched: 7. The CDR3 DNA reads TGTGCCAGCAGACCGACTAGCGGGAGGGCGGGTACGCAGTATTTT. It codes for CASRPTSGRAGTQYF.

This rearrangement joins TRBV5-4 to TRBJ1-1; D remains ambiguous. CDR3 length: 15 amino acids. The V and J ends lost 0 bases and 4 bases respectively, with 13 bases between them. Per the germline V gene, CDR1 is SGHNT and CDR2 is YYREEE (reference sequence). The chain's CDR3 is CASSLGSQTRTEAFF. The CDR3 bases are TGTGCCAGCAGCTTGGGCAGCCAGACTCGCACTGAAGCTTTCTTT.

The gene calls are TRBV15 and TRBJ2-7; 8 bases align to TRBD2. The CDR3 runs to 18 residues. CDR1 LNHNV and CDR2 YYDKDF come from the germline V gene (reference sequence). V gave up 3 bases and J gave up 1 base; unmatched junction bases: 14. This chain's CDR3 is CATSSPKSLGLDSYEQYF. The CDR3 coding sequence is TGTGCCACCAGCAGTCCGAAGTCCCTGGGACTAGATTCCTACGAGCAGTACTTC.

The table lists this clone with a count of one. V gene TRBV27 combines with J gene TRBJ2-7, with a weak D call TRBD2 (6 bases). V was cut by 8 bases and J by 3 bases, with 17 bases left in between. This CDR3 has 14 amino acids. Germline CDR1 reads MNHEY; CDR2 reads SMNVEV (reference sequence). The CDR3 protein is CASSTIGGLYEQYF. The CDR3 DNA reads as TGTGCCAGCTCTACTATCGGGGGTCTCTACGAGCAGTACTTC.

The chain is built from TRBV28 and TRBJ1-1; 9 nucleotides line up with TRBD1. Germline values: CDR1 MDHEN, CDR2 SYDVKM. The CDR3 runs 15 residues. After removal of 3 bases from V and 6 bases from J, the junction contained 8 bases not matched to a gene. The CDR3 protein is CASSFPGTGTPEAFF. Here the CDR3 DNA reads TGTGCCAGCAGTTTCCCTGGGACAGGGACCCCTGAAGCTTTCTTT.

This clone was picked up one time. The V call is TRBV7-6, the J call TRBJ2-1; D unclear. V dropped 5 bases and J dropped 5 bases, with 10 bases sitting between them. Germline CDR1 and CDR2: SGHVS and FNYEAQ. CDR3 length equals 13 residues. CDR3 in DNA: TGTGCCAGCAGCCCCCGGGCAAACAATGAGCAGTTCTTC. It codes for CASSPRANNEQFF.

Remarks on this clone: This sample includes further DNA sequences coding for the same CDR3. This chain uses TRBV28 with TRBJ2-1, with no clear D. V shed 3 bases and J shed 5 bases, with 8 bases lying between them. CDR3 length: 13 amino acids. Per the germline V gene, CDR1 is MDHEN and CDR2 is SYDVKM. CDR3 loop: CASSLGRNNEQFF. In DNA form, the CDR3 reads TGTGCCAGCAGTTTGGGCAGGAACAATGAGCAGTTCTTC.

The chain uses TRBV6-5 and TRBJ1-2; TRBD1 is a possible D gene (6 bases). Germline V gives CDR1 MNHEY, CDR2 SVGAGI. The V and J ends lost 5 bases and 5 bases respectively, with 12 bases between them. The CDR3 is made up of 13 amino acids. The CDR3: CASSQDSFYGYTF. CDR3 coding DNA: TGTGCCAGCAGTCAGGACAGCTTTTATGGCTACACCTTC.

A few counts support this clone. J is TRBJ2-1 and V is TRBV29-1; 14 bases agree with TRBD2. CDR1 SQVTM and CDR2 ANQGSEA come from the germline V gene. V was pared by 5 bases and J by 8 bases, with 11 bases of the junction left unmatched. This CDR3 contains 16 residues. The CDR3 loop is CSVNTVGTSGRYEQFF. As DNA, the CDR3 is TGCAGCGTTAATACCGTTGGGACTAGCGGGAGATATGAGCAGTTCTTC.

The chain couples TRBV7-8 to TRBJ2-5; 12 positions agree with TRBD2. V trimming: 1 base; J trimming: 4 bases; junction bases outside the gene matches: 4. CDR3 length equals 16 residues. The germline CDR1 and CDR2 sequences are SGHVS and FQNEAQ. CDR3 nucleotides: TGTGCCAGCAGCTTAGGACTAGCGGGAGTTATAGAGACCCAGTACTTC. Amino acids: CASSLGLAGVIETQYF.

The rearrangement uses TRBV27 and TRBJ2-1; maybe TRBD2 (8 bases). The CDR3 totals 16 residues. V was shortened by 8 bases and J by 6 bases, with 23 bases between the two germline ends. CDR1 and CDR2 from the germline V gene are MNHEY and SMNVEV (reference sequence). The CDR3 here is CASGSRDSGRPNEQFF. The CDR3 nucleotides read TGTGCCAGCGGGTCCAGGGACAGCGGGAGACCCAATGAGCAGTTCTTC.

The table lists this clone with a count of one. V usage is TRBV7-9 and J usage is TRBJ2-5; D not certain. The CDR3 is made up of 13 amino acids. Germline values: CDR1 SEHNR, CDR2 FQNEAQ (reference sequence). The V end was cut by 1 base, the J end by 3 bases, with 6 bases between. The CDR3 spells CASSLVAEETQYF. For the CDR3, the DNA is TGTGCCAGCAGCTTAGTAGCCGAAGAGACCCAGTACTTC.

The chain carries TRBV9 and TRBJ1-5; 7 bases match TRBD1. The V and J ends lost 5 bases and 6 bases, in that order; junction bases with no gene match: 8. The CDR3 covers 14 residues. The germline gives CDR1 SGDLS, CDR2 YYNGEE. The CDR3, as DNA: TGTGCCAGCAGTCCCAGGGGGAGCGGTCAGCCCCAGCATTTT. Amino acid sequence: CASSPRGSGQPQHF.

The chain joins TRBV2 to TRBJ1-6; D uncertain. Trimming pared 8 bases from V and 5 bases from J, leaving 10 bases between. CDR1 is SNHLY, CDR2 FYNNEI, per germline. The CDR3 sequence is 13 residues long. CDR3 amino acids: CASRPVNNSPLHF. Here the CDR3 DNA reads TGTGCCAGCCGCCCAGTTAATAATTCACCCCTCCACTTT.

This rearrangement joins TRBV6-5 to TRBJ2-3; TRBD1 matches 7 bases. Germline V gene sequence: CDR1 MNHEY, CDR2 SVGAGI. The J segment lost 6 bases and the V segment lost 4 bases, leaving 7 bases of the junction unmatched. The CDR3 runs to 14 residues. The DNA of the CDR3 is TGTGCCAGCAGTTTCACAGGGGCCGGTGATACGCAGTATTTT. It is translated as CASSFTGAGDTQYF.

This clone was counted once. V usage is TRBV6-5 and J usage is TRBJ2-4; D unclear. Germline V gives CDR1 MNHEY, CDR2 SVGAGI. The V end lost 2 bases, the J end lost 0 bases, and 5 bases lay between the germline ends. CDR3 length: 14 residues. In nucleotides, the CDR3 is TGTGCCAGCAGTTACGGAATAGCCAAAAACATTCAGTACTTC. Residues: CASSYGIAKNIQYF.

The chain employs TRBV5-1 and TRBJ2-5; D is possibly TRBD1 (6 bases). The V and J ends lost 2 bases and 3 bases respectively, with 17 bases between them. The germline V gene has CDR1 SGHRS and CDR2 YFSETQ. CDR3 length: 16 amino acids. CDR3 nucleotide sequence: TGCGCCAGCAGCTTCAAACCGTTTCAGGGGAAAGAGACCCAGTACTTC. This sequence encodes CASSFKPFQGKETQYF.

The V gene is TRBV19, the J gene TRBJ2-7; TRBD1 or TRBD2 may be the D gene (5 bases each). This CDR3 has 13 residues. From germline, CDR1 is LNHDA and CDR2 SQIVND (reference sequence). Trimming removed 9 bases from V and 6 bases from J, with 18 bases in between. Here the CDR3 reads CASGPGPSVEQYF. The CDR3 DNA reads as TGTGCCAGCGGGCCGGGACCCAGTGTCGAGCAGTACTTC.

This rearrangement joins TRBV6-5 to TRBJ2-5, with D perhaps TRBD2 (5 bases). The germline CDR1 and CDR2 sequences are MNHEY and SVGAGI. This CDR3 contains 15 residues. V lost 7 bases and J lost 4, with 19 bases in between. CDR3 sequence (DNA): TGTGCCAGCACCCCGTTGGCGAAACTAGGAGAGACCCAGTACTTC. This sequence encodes CASTPLAKLGETQYF.

This chain uses TRBV30 with TRBJ1-1, with D perhaps matching TRBD1 (6 bases). CDR1 is GTSNPN and CDR2 is SVGIG in the germline V gene (reference sequence). V lost 4 bases and J 4 bases, leaving 10 bases between the germline ends. This CDR3 spans 12 amino acids. CDR3 sequence (DNA): TGTGCCTGGACAGGGGTTATCACTGAAGCTTTCTTT. Translation gives CAWTGVITEAFF. The full variable domain, rest sourced from reference TRBV30 and TRBJ1-1, is SQTIHQWPATLVQPVGSPLSLECTVEGTSNPNLYWYRQAAGRGLQLLFYSVGIGQISSEVPQNLSASRPQDRQFILSSKKLLLSDSGFYLCAWTGVITEAFFGQGTRLTVV.

About this clone itself: The same CDR3 arises from other DNA sequences in this sample as well. The rearrangement links TRBV5-1 to TRBJ2-7, with 7 bases that match TRBD2. Germline loops: CDR1 SGHRS, CDR2 YFSETQ. This CDR3 has 15 amino acids. V gave up 0 bases and J gave up 2 bases; unmatched junction bases: 5. CDR3 sequence reads: CASSLGLAGAYEQYF. The CDR3 nucleotides read TGCGCCAGCAGCTTGGGGTTGGCGGGAGCCTACGAGCAGTACTTC.